Shown below are 31 T cell receptor beta chains from a single sample sequenced in a study of T cells in localized non-small cell lung cancer (dated by TCRdb to the early 2020s). The library was produced with the immunoSEQ multiplex PCR assay. Held by TCRdb, this immuneACCESS table contains in-frame sequences only and omits some clones. Under half of the omission traces to an unresolved V gene where checked; the cause of the rest is unknown. Across this sample there are tens of thousands of clones, with 70% to 90% seen only once. The ten largest clonotypes hold 15% to 20% of the sample. Sequences were derived from PBMCs, sampled before any cancer treatment. Source of these receptors: a female donor with stage II lung adenocarcinoma.

For the CDR3, the DNA is TGTGCCTGGAATGGGGGGTACGGGGCCAACGTCCTGACTTTC. This gives the protein CAWNGGYGANVLTF. The chain combines TRBV30 with TRBJ2-6; possible D gene TRBD2, 6 bases. Germline values: CDR1 GTSNPN, CDR2 SVGIG (reference sequence). This CDR3 contains 14 residues. V was shortened by 4 bases and J by 4 bases, with 11 bases between the two germline ends. Using reference TRBV30 and TRBJ2-6 for the parts outside the CDR3, the full variable domain is SQTIHQWPATLVQPVGSPLSLECTVEGTSNPNLYWYRQAAGRGLQLLFYSVGIGQISSEVPQNLSASRPQDRQFILSSKKLLLSDSGFYLCAWNGGYGANVLTFGAGSRLTVL.

The chain is built from TRBV5-6 and TRBJ2-1; D is ambiguous. The CDR3 runs to 13 residues. The V and J ends lost 0 bases and 4 bases respectively, with 5 bases between them. Germline values: CDR1 SGHDT, CDR2 YYEEEE. DNA of the CDR3: TGTGCCAGCAGCTTGGGGGGTTACAATGAGCAGTTCTTC. Translated, it gives CASSLGGYNEQFF.

V gene TRBV21-1 combines with J gene TRBJ2-7. TRBV21-1 is a documented pseudogene. The CDR3 has 11 amino acids. This CDR3 is CATRPRKEQYF. The CDR3 coding sequence is TGTGCCACCCGCCCCCGCAAAGAGCAGTACTTC.

The V call is TRBV15, the J call TRBJ2-2, with D tentatively TRBD1 or TRBD2 (5 bases each). This CDR3 is 16 amino acids long. The germline V and J ends were trimmed by 1 base and 4 bases, with 13 bases remaining between them. CDR1 is LNHNV, CDR2 YYDKDF, per germline (reference sequence). The CDR3 DNA reads TGTGCCACCAGCAGAGGAGGGGTAGGTGGCACCGGGGAGCTGTTTTTT. It codes for CATSRGGVGGTGELFF.

This clone was recorded once. The rearrangement joins TRBV5-6 to TRBJ1-2; D unclear. Trimming left V 0 bases short and J 2 bases short, with 2 bases between. This CDR3 has 12 amino acids. The germline CDR1 and CDR2 sequences are SGHDT and YYEEEE. The DNA for the CDR3 is TGTGCCAGCAGCTTGGGGAACTATGGCTACACCTTC. Translated: CASSLGNYGYTF.

Only a few counts were recorded for this clone. Germline and junction disagree at one end, which may indicate a read error. The V call is TRBV7-2, the J call TRBJ2-3, with TRBD2 matching over 13 bases. In germline, CDR1 is SGHTA, CDR2 FQGNSA. CDR3 length: 17 residues. Written as DNA, the CDR3 is TGTGCCAGCAGCTTAGGACTAGCGGGGGGCCGCACAGTTACGCAGTATTTT. Translated: CASSLGLAGGRTVTQYF. Variable domain in full (rest from reference TRBV7-2 and TRBJ2-3): GAGVSQSPSNKVTEKGKDVELRCDPISGHTALYWYRQSLGQGLEFLIYFQGNSAPDKSGLPSDRFSAERTGGSVSTLTIQRTQQEDSAVYLCASSLGLAGGRTVTQYFGPGTRLTVL.

The CDR3 coding sequence is TGTGCCAGCGGACACCTAGGGTCCTACGAGCAGTACTTC. As protein: CASGHLGSYEQYF. The J gene is TRBJ2-7, the V gene TRBV6-6; tentative D call: TRBD1 (5 bases). From germline, CDR1 is MNHNY and CDR2 SVGAGI (reference sequence). CDR3 length: 13 amino acids. V gave up 8 bases and J gave up 1 base, with 12 bases separating them.

This clone has more than one count but fewer than ten. The chain links TRBV6-1 to TRBJ2-7; D not resolved. Germline V CDR1 and CDR2: MNHNS, SASEGT. Trimming left V 6 bases short and J 2 bases short, with 17 bases between. This CDR3 is 15 amino acids long. The CDR3 reads CASSDGVLGPYEQYF. The CDR3 region has the DNA TGTGCCAGCAGCGATGGGGTTCTGGGCCCCTACGAGCAGTACTTC.

The V call is TRBV14, the J call TRBJ2-2; tentative D call: TRBD1 (6 bases). Per the germline V gene, CDR1 is SGHDN and CDR2 is FVKESK. Trimming stripped 1 base from V and 1 base from J, with 10 bases between. The CDR3 spans 16 residues. The CDR3 sequence: CASSQATGRNTGELFF. The CDR3 nucleotides read TGTGCCAGCAGCCAAGCGACAGGACGGAACACCGGGGAGCTGTTTTTT.

This chain links TRBV5-4 with TRBJ2-3, with 8 bases matching TRBD1. This CDR3 region has 15 residues. Germline assignment: CDR1 SGHNT and CDR2 YYREEE (reference sequence). V was pared by 3 bases and J by 4 bases, with 7 bases of the junction left unmatched. DNA for the CDR3: TGTGCCAGCAGCTACACCCAGGGGGCCTCAGATACGCAGTATTTT. Its protein product is CASSYTQGASDTQYF.

This clone was recorded a few times. This chain connects TRBV5-1 to TRBJ2-7, with D possibly matching TRBD1 (6 bases). Per germline, CDR1 SGHRS and CDR2 YFSETQ. The V end was cut by 5 bases, the J end by 1 base, with 13 bases between. There are 14 residues in the CDR3. The CDR3 nucleotides are TGCGCCAGCAGGTTCCGGGACACATCCTACGAGCAGTACTTC. Residues: CASRFRDTSYEQYF.

The chain employs TRBV25-1 and TRBJ2-7; D may be TRBD1 (6 bases). V lost 1 base, J lost 4 bases, and 17 bases lay in between. The CDR3 is 16 residues long. The germline V gene encodes CDR1 MGHDK and CDR2 SYGVNS. CDR3 amino acids: CASSEWGPGVVYEQYF. DNA of the CDR3: TGTGCCAGCAGTGAATGGGGACCAGGGGTGGTTTACGAGCAGTACTTC.

V usage is TRBV7-2 and J usage is TRBJ2-2; TRBD2 might be the D (5 bases). V was cut by 2 bases and J by 4 bases, with 23 bases left in between. Germline V gene lookup returns CDR1 SGHTA and CDR2 FQGNSA. This CDR3 has 19 amino acids. The CDR3 nucleotides are TGTGCCAGCAGCTTAAGACGGGGATCGATGATGTCGAGCACCGGGGAGCTGTTTTTT. Translation gives CASSLRRGSMMSSTGELFF.

In DNA, the CDR3 is TGTGCTAGTGGTTTGGTTTCCGGCGGGGAGCTGTTTTTT. Its protein product is CASGLVSGGELFF. V gene TRBV12-5 combines with J gene TRBJ2-2; no definite D call. V lost 0 bases to trimming and J lost 7 bases, with 6 bases between them. This CDR3 has 13 amino acids. Germline CDR1 and CDR2: LGHNT and FRNRAP.

V and J are TRBV19 and TRBJ1-4; D is undetermined. This CDR3 region has 15 residues. Germline CDR1 LNHDA, CDR2 SQIVND (reference sequence). The ends were cut back, 5 bases at V and 0 bases at J, with 10 bases in the middle. Written as DNA, the CDR3 is TGTGCCAGTAGTCCGGGTCGCTCAACTAATGAAAAACTGTTTTTT. Encoded protein: CASSPGRSTNEKLFF.

This chain joins TRBV5-4 and TRBJ2-5; D ambiguous. This CDR3 region has 12 residues. The germline CDR1 and CDR2 sequences are SGHNT and YYREEE (reference sequence). Trimming pared 3 bases from V and 4 bases from J, leaving 7 bases between. This CDR3 is CASSSPRETQYF. CDR3 in DNA: TGTGCCAGCAGCTCCCCGAGAGAGACCCAGTACTTC.

The V call is TRBV6-5, the J call TRBJ1-5; TRBD1 aligns across 7 bases. Trimming removed 6 bases from V and 7 bases from J; junction bases left unmatched: 12. The CDR3 has 15 residues. Per the germline V gene, CDR1 is MNHEY and CDR2 is SVGAGI. In DNA, the CDR3 is TGTGCCAGCAGCGACCCACAGGGGCGAGGCCAGCCCCAGCATTTT. The encoded protein is CASSDPQGRGQPQHF.

The chain recombines TRBV5-1 with TRBJ1-1, with a weak D call TRBD1 (5 bases). Trimming cost V 2 bases and J 4 bases, with 12 bases left between them. The germline gives CDR1 SGHRS, CDR2 YFSETQ. The CDR3 sequence is 14 residues long. CDR3 DNA: TGCGCCAGCAGCTTAGGTGGGGCTGGCACTGAAGCTTTCTTT. It specifies CASSLGGAGTEAFF. The variable domain in full, with the rest retrieved from reference TRBV5-1 and TRBJ1-1, is KAGVTQTPRYLIKTRGQQVTLSCSPISGHRSVSWYQQTPGQGLQFLFEYFSETQRNKGNFPGRFSGRQFSNSRSEMNVSTLELGDSALYLCASSLGGAGTEAFFGQGTRLTVV.

V gene TRBV5-4 combines with J gene TRBJ2-3; no clear D. Germline loops: CDR1 SGHNT, CDR2 YYREEE (reference sequence). The CDR3 sequence is 13 residues long. The V end lost 4 bases, the J end lost 8 bases, and 14 bases lay between the germline ends. CDR3 loop: CASSLSGESTQYF. The CDR3 region has the DNA TGTGCCAGCAGCCTATCCGGTGAGAGTACGCAGTATTTT.

The chain carries TRBV7-8 and TRBJ1-5; TRBD1 aligns across 7 bases. From germline, CDR1 is SGHVS and CDR2 FQNEAQ. This CDR3 contains 16 residues. The J segment lost 0 bases and the V segment lost 0 bases, leaving 2 bases of the junction unmatched. CDR3 nucleotide sequence: TGTGCCAGCAGCTTAGCACAGGGGCATAGCAATCAGCCCCAGCATTTT. Its translation: CASSLAQGHSNQPQHF.

This clone was seen only a few times. The chain uses TRBV5-4 and TRBJ1-1; perhaps TRBD1 as D (6 bases). V gave up 4 bases and J gave up 5 bases, with 24 bases separating them. This CDR3 has 17 amino acids. Germline lookup yields CDR1 SGHNT and CDR2 YYREEE (reference sequence). The CDR3 nucleotides read TGTGCCAGCAGCGGGGGGGGCAGTCTTCTTAGTATAACTGAAGCTTTCTTT. As protein: CASSGGGSLLSITEAFF.

A few counts support this clone. The rearrangement links TRBV6-5 to TRBJ2-7; 8 bases agree with TRBD1. The CDR3 totals 13 residues. Germline assignment: CDR1 MNHEY and CDR2 SVGAGI. The CDR3 sequence is CVPAGGASYEQYF. CDR3 bases: TGTGTCCCAGCAGGGGGCGCGTCCTACGAGCAGTACTTC.

The rearrangement links TRBV11-3 to TRBJ2-1; 10 bases are a match to TRBD1. Germline values: CDR1 SGHNT, CDR2 YENEEA. V shed 4 bases, J shed 4 bases, and the junction held 4 bases outside the gene matches. The CDR3 contains 15 residues. The CDR3 here is CASSYRDRGYNEQFF. The CDR3 DNA reads as TGTGCCAGCAGCTACCGGGACAGGGGATACAATGAGCAGTTCTTC.

This clone came up once. The rearrangement joins TRBV6-5 to TRBJ2-7; TRBD1 matches 7 bases. Germline V gene lookup returns CDR1 MNHEY and CDR2 SVGAGI. V lost 4 bases, J lost 1 base, and 7 bases stayed unmatched. The CDR3 totals 15 residues. CDR3 nucleotides: TGTGCCAGCAGTTTCGTCTCGACAGGGTCCTACGAGCAGTACTTC. Translated: CASSFVSTGSYEQYF.

The gene calls are TRBV6-1 and TRBJ2-7; D unresolved. Trimming cost V 0 bases and J 0 bases, with 6 bases left between them. Germline V gene data show CDR1 as MNHNS and CDR2 as SASEGT. The CDR3 totals 14 residues. CDR3 in DNA: TGTGCCAGCAGTGAAGCAGCCACCTCCTACGAGCAGTACTTC. Translated: CASSEAATSYEQYF.

This chain links TRBV27 with TRBJ1-6; maybe TRBD1 (5 bases). This CDR3 spans 13 amino acids. Trimming stripped 5 bases from V and 5 bases from J, with 7 bases between. Germline lookup yields CDR1 MNHEY and CDR2 SMNVEV (reference sequence). This CDR3 reads CASSKGNNSPLHF. The CDR3 DNA is TGTGCCAGCAGTAAGGGGAATAATTCACCCCTCCACTTT.

The rearrangement links TRBV2 to TRBJ2-1; D ambiguous. The CDR3 is 13 amino acids. V dropped 2 bases and J dropped 12 bases, with 14 bases sitting between them. Germline V gene lookup returns CDR1 SNHLY and CDR2 FYNNEI. The CDR3 DNA follows: TGTGCCAGCAGTGAAAATCTGGGCCGAGGGCAGTTCTTC. It yields the protein CASSENLGRGQFF.

The chain couples TRBV11-3 to TRBJ2-2; perhaps TRBD2 as D (7 bases). Trimming shortened V by 5 bases and J by 2 bases, and 12 bases separated the two germline ends. The CDR3 is 15 residues long. In germline, CDR1 is SGHNT, CDR2 YENEEA. The CDR3 loop is CASSLGGVNTGELFF. Written as DNA, the CDR3 is TGTGCCAGCAGCCTAGGGGGGGTTAACACCGGGGAGCTGTTTTTT.

V gene TRBV30 combines with J gene TRBJ1-2; D is uncertain. V gave up 1 base and J gave up 9 bases, with 6 bases separating them. The CDR3 consists of 10 residues. CDR1 is GTSNPN, CDR2 SVGIG, per germline (reference sequence). CDR3 in amino acids: CAWSGPRYTF. CDR3 coding DNA: TGTGCCTGGAGTGGCCCCCGCTACACCTTC.

CDR3 bases: TGTGCCAGCAGCACCCAACCGGGACAGGGGAAGGACAATGAGCAGTTCTTC. It yields the protein CASSTQPGQGKDNEQFF. This sequence joins TRBV7-9 and TRBJ2-1; 10 nucleotides align to TRBD1. With 5 bases clipped from V and 5 bases from J, the junction kept 12 bases outside the gene matches. Germline loops: CDR1 SEHNR, CDR2 FQNEAQ (reference sequence). The CDR3 spans 17 residues.

This chain joins TRBV5-4 and TRBJ1-1; maybe TRBD1 (5 bases). There are 17 residues in the CDR3. V was clipped by 5 bases and J by 0 bases, with 20 bases between them. Germline CDR1 SGHNT, CDR2 YYREEE (reference sequence). CDR3 loop: CASRPPNTGTLNTEAFF. Here the CDR3 DNA reads TGTGCCAGCAGGCCCCCGAATACAGGTACCTTGAACACTGAAGCTTTCTTT.